This T cell receptor (beta chain) was observed in a study of PD-1 blockade in classical Hodgkin lymphoma (dated by TCRdb to about 2020). About the full investigation: Nivolumab dosing was 3 mg/kg intravenously every 2 weeks, continuing until either disease progression or unacceptable toxicity. To define a peripheral blood immune signature of response to PD-1 blockade in classical Hodgkin lymphoma, the study combined TCR beta sequencing with CyTOF. What the authors observed across the whole study: Lower diversity was observed in patients in whom nivolumab was started less than 1 year after ASCT, and these patients were excluded from later analyses so that confounding by immune reconstitution would be avoided. A significant rise by C4D1 was seen in CD4+ but not CD8+ TCR diversity (p=0.0027 vs p=0.16), with the rise being most apparent in complete responders (p=0.02). Among trial patients, those achieving complete response had baseline diversity similar to that of newly diagnosed patients, while diversity was significantly lower in partial responders and progressors. The study was restricted to a single clinical trial cohort, and the causes of repertoire differences, possibly disease activity or prior therapy, were left undefined. Baseline TCR diversity was reported to be lower in newly diagnosed patients than in healthy donors, and even lower in relapsed/refractory patients.

Of note for this clone: No antigen is known for it. There are no base qualities to consult, and no much larger clone falls within one base.

The sample's time point label is to be understood as: cycle 2 day 1 (C2D1) of nivolumab. Every trial patient had relapsed after autologous stem cell transplantation, and cohorts A, B and C differed in prior brentuximab vedotin exposure. The trial cohort comprised some 60 patients with relapsed/refractory classical Hodgkin lymphoma whose best overall responses were complete response, partial response or progressive disease. Trial patients were treated with single-agent nivolumab in the multi-cohort phase II CheckMate 205 trial. An independent review committee assessed best overall response by applying the 2007 International Working Group response criteria. Trial PBMCs were collected immediately before nivolumab initiation (C1D1) and during therapy at cycle 2 day 1 and cycle 4 day 1. Peripheral blood was collected in 8 mL Vacutainer Cell Preparation Tubes, from which PBMCs were isolated by centrifugation and then cryopreserved.

Genomic DNA was isolated using the Qiagen DNeasy kit from unsorted PBMCs as well as from negatively selected CD4+ and CD8+ fractions. TCR beta CDR3 regions were amplified by immunoSEQ multiplex PCR using primers annealing to V and J segments. A synthetic immune receptor repertoire was used to minimize amplification bias, and any remaining bias was removed computationally after sequencing. On the authors' methods: Repertoire diversity was quantified as the Shannon entropy index using custom Python scripts. Unsorted, CD4+ and CD8+ repertoires were analyzed separately, except in combined analyses where CD4+ and CD8+ sequences were merged in silico. Clonal expansion was defined as a frequency increase of at least 2-fold after treatment compared with C1D1, and clones undetected at baseline were assigned a pseudocount of 0.5. Clones with 0 or 1 copy at C1D1 were classified as singleton clones, and clones with 2 or more copies were classified as non-singleton clones. Clones expanded in unsorted samples were labelled as CD4+, CD8+ or unknown by matching protein sequences in sorted samples from the same patient. Wilcoxon tests on paired samples were used to test changes in diversity from C1D1 to C4D1. TCRdb stores this immuneACCESS table with in-frame sequences only. Part of the clones is absent; in the studies checked, under half of the shortfall reflects unresolved V genes, and no reason is known for the rest. V and J calls and clone size are those listed in that table; D and trimming were worked out from the DNA. This sample has some 16,000 clones in its table, and 65% to 85% of those were observed once. Together, the top ten hold over 35% of the sample.

Based on the germline V gene, the CDR1 and CDR2 sequences are ENHRY and SYGVKD. The CDR3 has 12 amino acids, counting the end cysteine and phenylalanine. Only the CDR3 portion is preserved as DNA: 36 bases, with reading frame beginning at the first base. V lost 0 bases and J lost 9 bases; the stretch between them is 6 bases long. The sequence was collected from a human donor with classical Hodgkin lymphoma. The sequenced sample was peripheral blood mononuclear cells (PBMCs), obtained before the second cycle of nivolumab. The chain joins TRBV10-3 to TRBJ2-1; tentative D gene TRBD2, with 6 bases matching. CDR3 protein: CAISESEGEQFF. The bases are TGTGCCATCAGTGAGTCGGAGGGTGAGCAGTTCTTC.